These 9 T cell receptor beta chains were all obtained from the same sample, sequenced in a study of T cell responses to AZD1222 COVID-19 vaccine. Libraries were prepared by immunoSEQ multiplex PCR; TCRdb keeps only in-frame clonotypes and omits some of them. The table records under 150,000 clones, approximately 85% of them present only once. Sequences were derived from peripheral blood, sampled on day 0 of MenACWY control vaccination. Receptors were obtained from an adult in good health.

This chain uses TRBV2 with TRBJ2-1; D gene uncertain. This CDR3 region has 11 residues. The germline V gene encodes CDR1 SNHLY and CDR2 FYNNEI. V lost 4 bases to trimming and J lost 7 bases, with 5 bases between them. CDR3 residues: CASSALNEQFF. In nucleotides, the CDR3 is TGTGCCAGCAGTGCGCTGAATGAGCAGTTCTTC.

The rearrangement links TRBV7-8 to TRBJ2-5, with 7 bases matching TRBD2. CDR3 size: 17 residues. CDR1 SGHVS and CDR2 FQNEAQ come from the germline V gene. Germline trimming cut 5 bases from V and 1 base from J; bases unmatched to any gene: 13. In nucleotides, the CDR3 is TGTGCCAGCAGCCCCGACCGGGGGGTCAAGCCCCAAGAGACCCAGTACTTC. Translation: CASSPDRGVKPQETQYF.

The V gene is TRBV7-9, the J gene TRBJ1-5, with D unclear. The V gene lost 1 base and the J gene lost 1 base, with 14 bases spanning the gap. CDR1 SEHNR and CDR2 FQNEAQ come from the germline V gene (reference sequence). The CDR3 contains 17 residues. CDR3 nucleotide sequence: TGTGCCAGCAGCTTAGGGGGTCAGGCGGGGAGCAATCAGCCCCAGCATTTT. It translates to CASSLGGQAGSNQPQHF.

The chain employs TRBV10-3 and TRBJ2-3; D perhaps matches TRBD1 (5 bases). There are 13 residues in the CDR3. Germline values: CDR1 ENHRY, CDR2 SYGVKD. Between the trimmed V and J ends, which lost 5 bases and 3 bases, there was a span of 9 bases. The CDR3 here is CAISSQGTDTQYF. The CDR3 nucleotides read TGTGCCATCAGTTCTCAGGGAACAGATACGCAGTATTTT.

The rearrangement links TRBV7-8 to TRBJ2-7; TRBD2 matches at 9 bases. V lost 5 bases to trimming and J lost 6 bases; unmatched junction nucleotides: 17. The germline V gene has CDR1 SGHVS and CDR2 FQNEAQ. There are 17 residues in the CDR3. The CDR3 here is CASSPTSGLGPLSEQYV. CDR3 sequence (DNA): TGTGCCAGCAGCCCGACTAGCGGTCTAGGCCCTCTAAGCGAGCAGTACGTC.

Only one count was recorded for this clone. The chain recombines TRBV7-9 with TRBJ1-2, with 9 bases identical to TRBD1. The CDR3 runs to 15 residues. The junction had 12 bases not matched to a gene; V was cut back by 5 bases and J by 8 bases. Germline CDR1 is SEHNR and CDR2 is FQNEAQ (reference sequence). As DNA, the CDR3 is TGTGCCAGCAGCCCGGGACAGGGCTTTAGGCGGGGCTACACCTTC. It encodes CASSPGQGFRRGYTF.

The chain couples TRBV5-1 to TRBJ1-1; no clear D. Trimming took 0 bases from V and 2 from J, leaving 8 bases between them. The CDR3 runs 14 residues. From germline, CDR1 is SGHRS and CDR2 YFSETQ. DNA of the CDR3: TGCGCCAGCAGCTTGGATCCTGAAAACACTGAAGCTTTCTTT. Protein sequence: CASSLDPENTEAFF. Variable domain in full (rest from reference TRBV5-1 and TRBJ1-1): KAGVTQTPRYLIKTRGQQVTLSCSPISGHRSVSWYQQTPGQGLQFLFEYFSETQRNKGNFPGRFSGRQFSNSRSEMNVSTLELGDSALYLCASSLDPENTEAFFGQGTRLTVV.

The chain employs TRBV6-1 and TRBJ1-3; D ambiguous. Germline V gene data show CDR1 as MNHNS and CDR2 as SASEGT. Deletions cut 0 bases from V and 7 bases from J, with 13 bases between. CDR3 length equals 15 residues. CDR3 sequence (DNA): TGTGCCAGCAGTGAAGCTAAGGGATTCGGGAACACCATATATTTT. It translates to CASSEAKGFGNTIYF.

This clone was counted a single time. The chain joins TRBV4-1 to TRBJ2-7, with 14 bases aligning to TRBD2. The junction had 9 bases not matched to a gene; V was cut back by 2 bases and J by 0 bases. The CDR3 has 19 amino acids. Germline V CDR1 and CDR2: MGHRA, YSYEKL. The CDR3 coding sequence is TGCGCCAGCAGCCAAACAAGGACTAGCGGGGGGCCTAGCTCCTACGAGCAGTACTTC. Translated, it gives CASSQTRTSGGPSSYEQYF.